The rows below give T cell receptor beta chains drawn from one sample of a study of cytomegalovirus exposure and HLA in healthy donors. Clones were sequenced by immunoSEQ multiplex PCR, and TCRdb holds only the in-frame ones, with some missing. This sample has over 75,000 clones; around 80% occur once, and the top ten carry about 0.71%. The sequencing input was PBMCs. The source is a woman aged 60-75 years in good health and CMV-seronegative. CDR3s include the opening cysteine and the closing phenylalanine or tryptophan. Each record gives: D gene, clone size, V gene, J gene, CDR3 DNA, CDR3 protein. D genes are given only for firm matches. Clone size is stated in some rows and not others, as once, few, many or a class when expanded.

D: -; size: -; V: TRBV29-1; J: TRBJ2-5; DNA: TGCAGCGTTAGCGTGTCCCAAGAGACCCAGTACTTC; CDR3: CSVSVSQETQYF
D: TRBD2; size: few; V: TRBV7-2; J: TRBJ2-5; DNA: TGTGCCAGCAGCTTAGCGTGGGCTAGCGGAGAGACCCAGTACTTC; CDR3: CASSLAWASGETQYF
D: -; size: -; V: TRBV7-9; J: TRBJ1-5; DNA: TGTGCCAGCAGCTTGCCCGGAGATCAGCCCCAGCATTTT; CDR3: CASSLPGDQPQHF
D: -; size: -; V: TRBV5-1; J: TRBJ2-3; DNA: TGCGCCAGCAGCTTGGTGTCGGGCCCGGCGGGTACGCAGTATTTT; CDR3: CASSLVSGPAGTQYF
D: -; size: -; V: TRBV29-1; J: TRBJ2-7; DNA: TGCAGCGTTGGGGGAAGGAGGGGCGAAAAGGTCTACGAGCAGTACTTC; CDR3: CSVGGRRGEKVYEQYF
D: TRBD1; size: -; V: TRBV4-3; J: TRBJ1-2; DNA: TGCGCCAGCAGCCAAGGTTCGGACAGGGGGTATGGCTACACCTTC; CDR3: CASSQGSDRGYGYTF
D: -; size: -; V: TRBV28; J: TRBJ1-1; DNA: TGTGCCAGCAGAGGACAGCCTAACACTGAAGCTTTCTTT; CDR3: CASRGQPNTEAFF
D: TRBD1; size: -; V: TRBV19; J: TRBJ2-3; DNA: TGTGCCAGTGGGTGGGGACAGGGAACAGATACGCAGTATTTT; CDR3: CASGWGQGTDTQYF
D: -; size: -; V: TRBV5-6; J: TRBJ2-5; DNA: TGTGCCAGCAGCCGTACTGGGACTCCACAAGAGACCCAGTACTTC; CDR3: CASSRTGTPQETQYF
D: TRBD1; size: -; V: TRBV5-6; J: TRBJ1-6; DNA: TGTGCCAGCAGCTGGGGGGACAGGGATAATTCACCCCTCCACTTT; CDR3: CASSWGDRDNSPLHF
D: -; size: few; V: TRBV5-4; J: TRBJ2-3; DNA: TGTGCCAGCAGCTGGGGCGGGGGCGGAGATACGCAGTATTTT; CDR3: CASSWGGGGDTQYF
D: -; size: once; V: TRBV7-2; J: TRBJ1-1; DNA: TGTGCCAGCAGCTTAGTCTCGACTGGAGGCACTGAAGCTTTCTTT; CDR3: CASSLVSTGGTEAFF
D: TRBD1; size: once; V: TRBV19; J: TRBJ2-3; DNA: TGTGCCAGTAGTATGAACCGGGACAGGGGGACAGATACGCAGTATTTT; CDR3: CASSMNRDRGTDTQYF
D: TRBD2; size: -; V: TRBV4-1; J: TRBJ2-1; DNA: TGCGCCAGCAGCCAAGTGTCACGGACTAGGAGCCCAAATGAGCAGTTCTTC; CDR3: CASSQVSRTRSPNEQFF
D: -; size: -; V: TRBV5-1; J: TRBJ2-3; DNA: TGCGCCAGCAGCTTGGTCCCGGGGTCTAGCACAGATACGCAGTATTTT; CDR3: CASSLVPGSSTDTQYF
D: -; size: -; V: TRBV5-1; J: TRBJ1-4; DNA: TGCGCCAGCAGCTCGGAGGGGTACAGAAGAGCAACTAATGAAAAACTGTTTTTT; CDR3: CASSSEGYRRATNEKLFF
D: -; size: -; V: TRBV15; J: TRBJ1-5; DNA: TGTGCCACCGGTACAGGGAACAATCAGCCCCAGCATTTT; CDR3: CATGTGNNQPQHF
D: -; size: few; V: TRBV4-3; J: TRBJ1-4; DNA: TGCGCCAGCAGCCAAGATCGAACCAGAGGGAATGAAAAACTGTTTTTT; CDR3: CASSQDRTRGNEKLFF
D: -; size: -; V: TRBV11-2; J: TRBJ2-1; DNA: TGTGCCAGCAGCTTAGATAACAGGATTAGAAATGAGCAGTTCTTC; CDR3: CASSLDNRIRNEQFF
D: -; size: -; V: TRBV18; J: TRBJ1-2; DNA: TGTGCCAGCTCACCACCTTCAGGGGAGGGCTACACCTTC; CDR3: CASSPPSGEGYTF
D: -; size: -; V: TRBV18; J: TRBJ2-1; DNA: TGTGCCAGCTCACCGGACATCACCTACAATGAGCAGTTCTTC; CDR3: CASSPDITYNEQFF
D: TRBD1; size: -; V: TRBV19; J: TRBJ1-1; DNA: TGTGCCAGCCTTAGGGGGACAGGGGGCACTGAAGCTTTCTTT; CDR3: CASLRGTGGTEAFF
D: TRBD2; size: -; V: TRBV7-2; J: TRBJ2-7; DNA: TGTGCCAGCACCTTAGGGTCTCCCGGGGCTAGCGGAAACTACGAGCAGTACTTC; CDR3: CASTLGSPGASGNYEQYF
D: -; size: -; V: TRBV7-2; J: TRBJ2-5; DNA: TGTGCCAGCAGCTTATTACTAGAGACCCAGTACTTC; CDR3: CASSLLLETQYF
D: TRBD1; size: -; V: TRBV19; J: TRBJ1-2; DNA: TGTGCCAGTAGTATAGATCGCCCACGGGACAGCTCTAGATATGGCTACACCTTC; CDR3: CASSIDRPRDSSRYGYTF
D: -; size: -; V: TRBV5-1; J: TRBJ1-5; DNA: TGCGCCAGCAGCCCTTGGGTCACACAGGCACATGGCAATCAGCCCCAGCATTTT; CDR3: CASSPWVTQAHGNQPQHF
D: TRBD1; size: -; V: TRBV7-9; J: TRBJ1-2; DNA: TGTGCCAGCAGCAGTGGACAGGGACACCTCTATGGCTACACCTTC; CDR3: CASSSGQGHLYGYTF
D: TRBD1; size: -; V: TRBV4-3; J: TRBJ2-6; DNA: TGCGCCAGCAGCCAATACTTGGGACAGCTCAGGAGGTCTGGGGCCAACGTCCTGACTTTC; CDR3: CASSQYLGQLRRSGANVLTF
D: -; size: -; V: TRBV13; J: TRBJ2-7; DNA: TGTGCCAGCAGGGGCGGAGGTGAAGGGAGGACCGAGCAGTACTTC; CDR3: CASRGGGEGRTEQYF
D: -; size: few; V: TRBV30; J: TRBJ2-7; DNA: TGTGCCTGCACGACAGGGCGGGACTACGAGCAGTACTTC; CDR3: CACTTGRDYEQYF
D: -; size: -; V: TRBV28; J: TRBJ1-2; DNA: TGTGCCAGCAGTTCCGACAGGTACGGCTACACCTTC; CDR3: CASSSDRYGYTF